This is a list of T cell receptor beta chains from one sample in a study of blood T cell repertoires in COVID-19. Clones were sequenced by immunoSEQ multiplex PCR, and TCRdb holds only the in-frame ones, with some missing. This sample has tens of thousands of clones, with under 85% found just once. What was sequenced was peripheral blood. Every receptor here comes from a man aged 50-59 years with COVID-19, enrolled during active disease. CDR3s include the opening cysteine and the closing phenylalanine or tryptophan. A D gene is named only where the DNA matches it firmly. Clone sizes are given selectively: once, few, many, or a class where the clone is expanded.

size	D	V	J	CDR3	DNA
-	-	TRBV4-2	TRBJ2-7	CASSQSSYEQYF	TGTGCCAGCAGCCAATCGAGTTACGAGCAGTACTTC
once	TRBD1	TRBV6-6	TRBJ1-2	CASSPGTGGYGYTF	TGTGCCAGCAGCCCTGGGACAGGGGGCTATGGCTACACCTTC
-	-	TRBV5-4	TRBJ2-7	CASSSKGQPYYEQYF	TGTGCCAGCAGCTCAAAAGGACAGCCCTACTACGAGCAGTACTTC
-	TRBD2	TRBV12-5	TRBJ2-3	CASGLGLAGLTDTQYF	TGTGCTAGTGGTTTGGGACTAGCGGGGCTCACAGATACGCAGTATTTT
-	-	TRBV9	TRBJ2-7	CASSVNDGGSYEQYF	TGTGCCAGCAGCGTAAACGACGGGGGCTCCTACGAGCAGTACTTC
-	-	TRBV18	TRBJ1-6	CASSPKARDSPLHF	TGTGCCAGCTCACCAAAGGCCAGGGATTCACCCCTCCACTTT
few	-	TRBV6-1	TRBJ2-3	CASSESFFTDTQYF	TGTGCCAGCAGTGAGAGTTTCTTCACAGATACGCAGTATTTT
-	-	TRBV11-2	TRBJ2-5	CASSRDFQETQYF	TGTGCCAGCAGCCGGGACTTTCAAGAGACCCAGTACTTC
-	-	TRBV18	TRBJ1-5	CASSPLGASDQPQHF	TGTGCCAGCTCACCACTGGGAGCGTCTGATCAGCCCCAGCATTTT
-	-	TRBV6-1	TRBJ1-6	CASSDSRGSIFSPLHF	TGTGCCAGCAGTGATTCCCGGGGGTCAATTTTTTCACCCCTCCACTTT